The present T cell receptor (beta chain) was sequenced within a study of blood T cell repertoires in COVID-19 (dated by TCRdb to about 2020). For the study in its entirety: The collaborator samples originated in the United States, Italy and Spain and spanned the acute and convalescent phases of COVID-19. Sample metadata almost always included a de-identified subject ID, COVID-19 status, age in years and sex. Subjects who had been exposed to COVID-19, were actively infected with it, or had recovered from it provided the deeply sampled blood TCRbeta repertoires that made up the dataset. The prospective study material was composed of cDNA or gDNA derived from T cells, B-cell-depleted T cells, or PBMCs. Where available, HLA class I and class II types were taken from metadata supplied by the sample provider and were not determined by assay-based typing. The repertoires were released in a freely available public database intended as a resource for research on the immune response to SARS-CoV-2. Samples were obtained from the ongoing ImmuneRACE study (first 160 participants) and from 1,254 subjects provided by 6 global collaborators.

TCRbeta CDR3 regions were amplified from genomic DNA using the immunoSEQ Assay, a bias-controlled multiplex PCR. The original methods were these. The number of nucleated cells in each sample was estimated by amplification of reference gene primers within the assay. To quantify the absolute abundance of each unique TCRbeta CDR3 rearrangement, sequence reads were collapsed and filtered. For each sample, productive Simpson clonality was calculated as the square root of Simpson's diversity index across productive rearrangements. TCRdb holds this immuneACCESS table with in-frame rearrangements only. Some clones are missing; in checked studies, unresolved V genes explain under half, and the rest has no known cause. D and trimming were read from the DNA, whereas the V and J calls and clone size are those reported in that table. The table for this sample lists some 120,000 clones; more than 65% of them were counted only once. Over 2% of the sample comes from the top ten.

As for this clone: Its antigen remains unidentified. Base qualities are not at hand, and no much larger clone is one base apart.

Overall study results and their limits: How much clinical and demographic metadata was included differed by source and by participant, and the metadata was provided uncurated.

The collaborating institutions used their own protocols to collect whole blood in K2EDTA tubes. Collaborator samples were shipped for TCRbeta analysis as frozen whole blood, isolated PBMCs, or DNA extracted from either sample type. The clonotype was recovered from a woman in her 70s with acute or convalescent COVID-19. The sample consisted of peripheral blood.

The base sequence is TGTGCCAGCAGTTTTTCTAACAGGGCCACTGAAGCTTTCTTT. Its protein is CASSFSNRATEAFF. The rearrangement combines TRBV27 with TRBJ1-1, with a tentative D gene TRBD1 over 6 matching bases. The V and J ends are trimmed by 3 bases and 4 bases, leaving 12 bases between them. The CDR3 covers 14 residues, taking in both the cysteine and the phenylalanine. The retained sequence is limited to the CDR3, 42 bases, with the frame set at the first base. CDR1 MNHEY and CDR2 SMNVEV are derived from the germline V gene (reference sequence).